This T cell receptor beta chain is drawn from a study of human T cells and chemical hapten exposure. Study as a whole: Investigators sensitized 2 cm by 2 cm of upper inner arm skin with 2% DPC. The study patch tested 0.01% DPC on the upper back and read results at 6 days.

The CDR3 loop spans 19 amino acids. CDR1 SGHRS and CDR2 YFSETQ come from the germline V gene. Losses at the gene ends were 4 bases for V and 2 bases for J; bases not matched to a gene: 14. Individual cDNA molecules each carried unique molecular identifiers attached by the library. TCRdb ran MiXCR on the RACE reads and lists one entry per CDR3 protein. Seen here are about 350,000 distinct CDR3 sequences, about 5% observed once, and the top ten hold about 7.7%. Time point denoted: pre-sensitization, week 0. Documented treatment: therapeutic diphenylcyclopropenone sensitization with weekly scalp DPC. Someone pulled total RNA out of unfractionated whole blood.

The input for sequencing was whole blood, taken in connection with sensitization to the hapten diphenylcyclopropenone (DPC). The sequence derives from a woman between 18 and 29 years old with alopecia areata. Some clones in this sample may be carry-over from other donors' samples. The V and J genes are TRBV5-1 and TRBJ2-6, with 8 bases lining up with TRBD1. Here the CDR3 reads CASSRPRQGLGAGANVLTF. CDR3 in DNA: TGCGCCAGCAGCCGACCCAGACAGGGGTTAGGGGCTGGGGCCAACGTCCTGACTTTC.